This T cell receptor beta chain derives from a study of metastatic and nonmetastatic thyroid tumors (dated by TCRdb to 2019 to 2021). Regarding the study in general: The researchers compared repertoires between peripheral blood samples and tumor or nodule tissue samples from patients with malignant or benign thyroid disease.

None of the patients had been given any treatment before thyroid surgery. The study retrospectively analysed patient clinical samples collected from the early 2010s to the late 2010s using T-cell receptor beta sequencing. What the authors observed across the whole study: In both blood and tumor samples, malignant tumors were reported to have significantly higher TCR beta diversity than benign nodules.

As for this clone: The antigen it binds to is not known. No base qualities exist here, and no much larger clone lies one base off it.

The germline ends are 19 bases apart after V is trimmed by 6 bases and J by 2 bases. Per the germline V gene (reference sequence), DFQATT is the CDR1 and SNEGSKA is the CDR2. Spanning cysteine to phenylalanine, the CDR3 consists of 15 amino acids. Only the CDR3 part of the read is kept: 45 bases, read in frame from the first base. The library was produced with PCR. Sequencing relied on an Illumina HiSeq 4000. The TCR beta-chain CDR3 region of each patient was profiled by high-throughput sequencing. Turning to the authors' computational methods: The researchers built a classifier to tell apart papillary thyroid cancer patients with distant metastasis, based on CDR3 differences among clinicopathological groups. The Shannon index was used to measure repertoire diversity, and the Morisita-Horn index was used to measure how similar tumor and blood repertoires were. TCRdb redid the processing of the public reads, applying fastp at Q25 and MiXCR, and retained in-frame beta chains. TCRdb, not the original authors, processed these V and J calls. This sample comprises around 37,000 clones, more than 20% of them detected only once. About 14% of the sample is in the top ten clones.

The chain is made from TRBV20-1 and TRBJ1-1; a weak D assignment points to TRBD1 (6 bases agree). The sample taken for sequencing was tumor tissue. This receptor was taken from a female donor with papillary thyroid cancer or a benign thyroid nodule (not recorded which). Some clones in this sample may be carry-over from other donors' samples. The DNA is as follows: TGCAGTGCCGATCCTCAGGACAGACTTAACACTGAAGCTTTCTTT. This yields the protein CSADPQDRLNTEAFF.